These 29 T cell receptor beta chains share one sample of origin, sequenced in a study of early T cells in non-severe SARS-CoV-2 infection. A single record per CDR3 protein comes from TCRdb applying MiXCR to the 5' RACE reads. The sample shows roughly 80,000 distinct CDR3 sequences, around 9.9% of them seen only once. The source material was whole blood. Source of these receptors: an adult who was a healthcare worker with PCR-confirmed SARS-CoV-2 infection or an uninfected control (not recorded which).

Ten or more counts support this clonotype. The CDR3 DNA sequence: TGTGCCACCAGTACACCTTGGGGGGGCGCAGGAAATGAGCAGTTCTTC. Translated, it gives CATSTPWGGAGNEQFF. The chain recombines TRBV24-1 with TRBJ2-1; perhaps TRBD2 as D (7 bases). This CDR3 region has 16 residues. V lost 6 bases and J lost 7, with 21 bases in between. From germline, CDR1 is KGHDR and CDR2 SFDVKD.

The V and J genes are TRBV28 and TRBJ2-7; D might be TRBD1 (6 bases). V was cut by 2 bases and J by 4 bases, with 18 bases left in between. CDR1 is MDHEN and CDR2 is SYDVKM in the germline V gene. This CDR3 contains 16 residues. The CDR3 region has the DNA TGTGCCAGCAGTTTACCAGAAGGGCGCAGGGGTTACGAGCAGTACTTC. Translation: CASSLPEGRRGYEQYF.

This clonotype has just a few counts. The chain couples TRBV10-3 to TRBJ2-7; TRBD1 agrees at 11 bases. This CDR3 is built from 14 residues. V was pared by 3 bases and J by 3 bases, with 1 base of the junction left unmatched. CDR1 and CDR2 from the germline V gene are ENHRY and SYGVKD. Here the CDR3 DNA reads TGTGCCATCAGTGACGGGACAGGGGGCTACGAGCAGTACTTC. Translating it yields CAISDGTGGYEQYF.

This clonotype was recorded at least ten times. V gene TRBV12-3 or TRBV12-4 combines with J gene TRBJ2-1, with D hard to call. This CDR3 comprises 16 residues. The V end was cut by 6 bases, the J end by 0 bases, with 15 bases between. The CDR3 DNA reads as TGTGCCAGCAGACCTCCTAGGACGGCCTCCTACAATGAGCAGTTCTTC. It yields the protein CASRPPRTASYNEQFF.

This sequence joins TRBV28 and TRBJ2-7; TRBD2 agrees at 11 bases. Unmatched junction bases numbered 7, after V lost 6 bases and J lost 6 bases. This CDR3 comprises 14 residues. The germline CDR1 and CDR2 sequences are MDHEN and SYDVKM. In DNA, the CDR3 is TGTGCCAGCAGATCCCCCGGGACTAGCGGCGAGCAGTACTTC. Its translation is CASRSPGTSGEQYF.

The table lists this clonotype with many counts. V is TRBV10-1 and J is TRBJ2-4, with D possibly TRBD1 on 5 matching bases. Trimming cost V 3 bases and J 6 bases, with 15 bases left between them. The CDR3 has 15 residues. CDR1 is WNHNN and CDR2 is SYGVQD in the germline V gene (reference sequence). CDR3 loop: CASSDPSWGLNIQYF. As DNA, the CDR3 is TGCGCCAGCAGTGACCCTTCCTGGGGCTTAAACATTCAGTACTTC.

In its sample, this clonotype was seen many times. The chain is built from TRBV2 and TRBJ2-7; D gene ambiguous. This CDR3 region has 10 residues. Looked up from germline, CDR1 is SNHLY and CDR2 is FYNNEI. V gave up 3 bases and J gave up 3 bases, with 0 bases separating them. DNA for the CDR3: TGTGCCAGCAGTGACTACGAGCAGTACTTC. It is translated as CASSDYEQYF.

This clonotype has more than one count but fewer than ten. The V and J genes are TRBV5-1 and TRBJ2-1; 13 nucleotides align to TRBD2. With 0 bases clipped from V and 5 bases from J, the junction kept 2 bases outside the gene matches. Germline CDR1 is SGHRS and CDR2 is YFSETQ. This CDR3 comprises 16 residues. The CDR3 nucleotides read TGCGCCAGCAGCTTGGCACTAGCGGGAGGGAACAATGAGCAGTTCTTC. Residues: CASSLALAGGNNEQFF.

The chain carries TRBV7-9 and TRBJ1-1; 8 nucleotides align to TRBD1. V gave up 5 bases and J gave up 0 bases; unmatched junction bases: 5. The CDR3 is 15 residues long. The germline V gene has CDR1 SEHNR and CDR2 FQNEAQ (reference sequence). Here the CDR3 reads CASSPQGALNTEAFF. The CDR3 nucleotides read TGTGCCAGCAGCCCGCAGGGGGCCTTGAACACTGAAGCTTTCTTT.

A few counts support this clonotype. This chain connects TRBV5-4 to TRBJ2-5; D may be TRBD2 (6 bases). This CDR3 spans 15 amino acids. Trimming pared 4 bases from V and 5 bases from J, leaving 18 bases between. The V gene's germline CDR1 is SGHNT and CDR2 YYREEE (reference sequence). The CDR3 is CASSLRAGPAETQYF. CDR3 in DNA: TGTGCCAGCAGCCTCCGCGCGGGACCAGCGGAGACCCAGTACTTC.

This clonotype was detected a few times. The chain is built from TRBV5-1 and TRBJ2-3, with 10 bases fitting TRBD2. This CDR3 comprises 16 residues. In germline, CDR1 is SGHRS, CDR2 YFSETQ. Losses at the gene ends were 2 bases for V and 4 bases for J; bases not matched to a gene: 7. The CDR3 region has the DNA TGCGCCAGCAGCTTAGGGAGCGGGAGGGCCTCAGATACGCAGTATTTT. This gives the protein CASSLGSGRASDTQYF.

In its sample, this clonotype was seen a few times. The chain is built from TRBV18 and TRBJ1-6, with D hard to call. V lost 2 bases to trimming and J lost 6 bases, with 11 bases between them. In germline, CDR1 is KGHSH, CDR2 LQKENI. The CDR3 loop spans 15 amino acids. CDR3 coding DNA: TGTGCCAGCTCACCAGCCCCGCCTCCTAATTCACCCCTCCACTTT. Translation gives CASSPAPPPNSPLHF.

This clonotype was picked up many times. V gene TRBV7-2 combines with J gene TRBJ2-3, with D unresolved. The CDR3 extends over 16 amino acids. The ends were cut back, 1 base at V and 3 bases at J, with 14 bases in the middle. CDR1 and CDR2 (germline): SGHTA, FQGNSA. CDR3 region: CASSLGGGLGTDTQYF. Written as DNA, the CDR3 is TGTGCCAGCAGCTTAGGTGGCGGCCTCGGTACAGATACGCAGTATTTT.

This clonotype was seen many times. The chain recombines TRBV9 with TRBJ2-7; 7 bases map to TRBD1. V gave up 0 bases and J gave up 2 bases; unmatched junction bases: 2. Germline V lookup: CDR1 SGDLS, CDR2 YYNGEE. The CDR3 is 14 residues long. CDR3 coding DNA: TGTGCCAGCAGCGTAGGTCAGGGGGCCTACGAGCAGTACTTC. Translating gives CASSVGQGAYEQYF.

The table lists this clonotype with many counts. This chain joins TRBV28 and TRBJ2-1; 7 nucleotides line up with TRBD2. This CDR3 is 14 amino acids long. Germline trimming cut 7 bases from V and 6 bases from J; bases unmatched to any gene: 9. CDR1 is MDHEN, CDR2 SYDVKM, per germline. CDR3 nucleotides: TGTGCCAGCACCAGCCAGGGACTACCCAATGAGCAGTTCTTC. It translates to CASTSQGLPNEQFF. The variable domain in full, with the rest retrieved from reference TRBV28 and TRBJ2-1, is DVKVTQSSRYLVKRTGEKVFLECVQDMDHENMFWYRQDPGLGLRLIYFSYDVKMKEKGDIPEGYSVSREKKERFSLILESASTNQTSMYLCASTSQGLPNEQFFGPGTRLTVL.

This clonotype was detected many times. The chain carries TRBV5-1 and TRBJ2-7; D gene ambiguous. The CDR3 is 13 residues long. V lost 4 bases and J lost 6, with 14 bases in between. Germline V CDR1 and CDR2: SGHRS, YFSETQ. Here the CDR3 reads CASSLKTSGEQYF. The CDR3 DNA reads TGCGCCAGCAGCCTCAAAACGTCGGGCGAGCAGTACTTC.

A few counts support this clonotype. This chain joins TRBV7-3 and TRBJ2-1, with 8 bases lining up with TRBD2. V dropped 1 base and J dropped 8; count of bases not matched to a gene: 7. Germline CDR1 is SGHTA and CDR2 is FQGTGA. CDR3 length: 15 amino acids. The CDR3 nucleotides are TGTGCCAGCAGCTTAATGCCGGGAGGGTCCCATGAGCAGTTCTTC. Translating it yields CASSLMPGGSHEQFF.

The chain combines TRBV4-1 with TRBJ2-1; 11 nucleotides line up with TRBD2. Per the germline V gene, CDR1 is MGHRA and CDR2 is YSYEKL. This CDR3 has 15 amino acids. V gave up 4 bases and J gave up 7 bases; unmatched junction bases: 6. Written as DNA, the CDR3 is TGCGCCAGCAGCCGCTTAGCGGGGGGGAGTAATGAGCAGTTCTTC. As protein: CASSRLAGGSNEQFF.

This chain links TRBV5-5 with TRBJ2-5, with 11 bases fitting TRBD2. CDR3 size: 14 residues. V lost 2 bases and J lost 4; bases outside the gene matches: 1. From germline, CDR1 is SGHKS and CDR2 YYEKEE (reference sequence). This CDR3 reads CASSLGLAGETQYF. In DNA, the CDR3 is TGTGCCAGCAGCTTAGGACTAGCGGGAGAGACCCAGTACTTC.

This clonotype was seen a few times. The chain has TRBV28 and TRBJ1-1; a possible D gene is TRBD1 (6 bases). The CDR3 covers 14 residues. Germline CDR1 MDHEN, CDR2 SYDVKM. Trimming shortened V by 6 bases and J by 6 bases, and 17 bases separated the two germline ends. CDR3 DNA: TGTGCCAGCAGCCTTTTCGGACAGAGGGCTGAAGCTTTCTTT. Protein sequence: CASSLFGQRAEAFF.

This clonotype was observed many times. The rearrangement joins TRBV7-9 to TRBJ2-7, with 9 bases that match TRBD2. Germline V lookup: CDR1 SEHNR, CDR2 FQNEAQ (reference sequence). The CDR3 covers 18 residues. The ends lost 5 bases at V and 2 bases at J; junction bases unmatched: 16. The CDR3 nucleotides are TGTGCCAGCAGCCTTTGGAGCGGGAGGACACTGGATCCCTACGAGCAGTACTTC. This sequence encodes CASSLWSGRTLDPYEQYF. Looking up the rest from reference TRBV7-9 and TRBJ2-7 gives the full variable domain: DTGVSQNPRHKITKRGQNVTFRCDPISEHNRLYWYRQTLGQGPEFLTYFQNEAQLEKSRLLSDRFSAERPKGSFSTLEIQRTEQGDSAMYLCASSLWSGRTLDPYEQYFGPGTRLTVT.

This clonotype was observed at least ten times. The J gene is TRBJ2-7, the V gene TRBV5-4; 8 nucleotides align to TRBD2. The ends lost 3 bases at V and 3 bases at J; junction bases unmatched: 11. The CDR3 covers 16 residues. Germline CDR1 reads SGHNT; CDR2 reads YYREEE (reference sequence). This CDR3 is CASSSAGGDLNYEQYF. As DNA, the CDR3 is TGTGCCAGCAGCTCCGCGGGGGGCGATTTGAACTACGAGCAGTACTTC.

This clonotype has ten or more counts. The chain joins TRBV7-9 to TRBJ2-3; 7 nucleotides line up with TRBD1. The CDR3 sequence is 13 residues long. Per germline, CDR1 SEHNR and CDR2 FQNEAQ (reference sequence). The V segment lost 4 bases and the J segment 7 bases; nucleotides outside the gene matches: 5. CDR3 in amino acids: CASSYDRVHTQYF. The DNA of the CDR3 is TGTGCCAGCAGCTATGACAGGGTCCATACGCAGTATTTT.

This clonotype was seen a handful of times. The chain is built from TRBV7-9 and TRBJ2-2; D remains unclear. The CDR3 length is 16 residues. V was clipped by 2 bases and J by 0 bases, with 10 bases between them. Germline V gives CDR1 SEHNR, CDR2 FQNEAQ (reference sequence). The CDR3 here is CASSLFSDANTGELFF. The CDR3 DNA sequence: TGTGCCAGCAGCTTATTTAGTGATGCGAACACCGGGGAGCTGTTTTTT.

This chain joins TRBV15 and TRBJ2-7, with D perhaps TRBD2 (6 bases). This CDR3 comprises 15 residues. V lost 0 bases and J 4 bases, leaving 13 bases between the germline ends. Germline CDR1 reads LNHNV; CDR2 reads YYDKDF (reference sequence). The CDR3 protein is CATSRDFAGTYEQYF. For the CDR3, the DNA is TGTGCCACCAGCAGAGATTTTGCAGGGACTTACGAGCAGTACTTC.

The chain combines TRBV5-1 with TRBJ2-3; D perhaps matches TRBD2 (5 bases). V was pared by 2 bases and J by 0 bases, with 13 bases between. The CDR3 runs to 16 residues. Germline V gene sequence: CDR1 SGHRS, CDR2 YFSETQ. The chain's CDR3 is CASSFERSGSTDTQYF. The CDR3 region has the DNA TGCGCCAGCAGCTTTGAAAGGTCGGGAAGCACAGATACGCAGTATTTT.

This sequence joins TRBV3-1 and TRBJ2-7; D uncertain. Deletions cut 2 bases from V and 3 bases from J, with 14 bases between. This CDR3 is 15 amino acids long. Per the germline V gene, CDR1 is LGHDT and CDR2 is YNNKEL (reference sequence). The CDR3, as DNA: TGTGCCAGCAGCCAATCCACCGATGGGGTCTACGAGCAGTACTTC. This sequence encodes CASSQSTDGVYEQYF.

This clonotype occurred a few times. The genes are TRBV5-1 and TRBJ2-7; perhaps D is TRBD1 or TRBD2 (5 bases each). V shed 0 bases and J shed 7 bases, with 17 bases lying between them. This CDR3 region has 15 residues. CDR1 is SGHRS and CDR2 is YFSETQ in the germline V gene. CDR3 region: CASSLGPGGAGEQYF. CDR3 nucleotides: TGCGCCAGCAGCTTGGGGCCAGGTGGGGCGGGTGAGCAGTACTTC.

Many counts were recorded for this clonotype. This rearrangement joins TRBV30 to TRBJ1-1; tentative D call: TRBD1 (5 bases). The CDR3 has 13 amino acids. CDR1 and CDR2 (germline): GTSNPN, SVGIG (reference sequence). The V end lost 4 bases, the J end lost 0 bases, and 9 bases lay between the germline ends. DNA for the CDR3: TGTGCCTGGATCACAGGCCTGAACACTGAAGCTTTCTTT. This codes for CAWITGLNTEAFF.